This T cell receptor beta chain was retrieved from a study of cytomegalovirus exposure and HLA in healthy donors (dated by TCRdb to about 2017). Concerning the study at large: An earlier analysis of approximately 640 of the donors reported 250 to 300 Gb of sequence data and more than 90 million unique TCR beta sequences from about 200 million T cells. An early release that covered 500 to 800 HLA-typed donors contained approximately 300 gigabases of sequencing data and tens of millions of unique TCR sequences. The genetic ancestry cluster associated with self-reported Caucasian donors included 81% of the 300 to 400 genotyped donors. The study aimed to test whether signatures of past pathogen exposure could be identified by cataloging public T cell receptors. The study profiled the T cell repertoires of 550 to 700 subjects by immunosequencing and related them to cytomegalovirus serostatus. In addition to the first cohort of around 670 subjects, a separate validation cohort of 120 different subjects was used. To predict cytomegalovirus infection status, the study combined high-throughput TCR immunosequencing, statistical association of individual TCRs with disease status, and machine learning. In a later analysis, previously published TCR beta repertoires from about 670 donors were re-analyzed and high-resolution HLA genotyping was added so that TCR occurrence patterns could be studied. The later analysis used no new phenotypic data to find candidate immune exposures, relying instead on TCR beta sequences and their occurrence across donors. In an earlier analysis of a few hundred of the donors, high-throughput TCR beta sequencing was used to judge whether each TCR beta V gene segment behaved as functional or pseudogenic. Donor age, sex, ethnicity and CMV serostatus were compiled together with the repertoire data. A later genetic analysis took genome-wide SNP genotypes for 398 of the 666 donors and used that subset as a discovery cohort. Every discovery cohort repertoire had been produced on one sequencing platform. HLA typing included class I and class II loci at four-digit resolution. Typing coverage varied by locus: roughly 629-630 donors for A, B, C, DRB1 and DQB1; roughly 510 for DQA1; more than 600 for DPA1; roughly 450 for DPB1. A handful of DR-DQ haplotypes were handled as single units for association and clustering because linkage in the cohort was strong. Among about 360 genotyped donors of the cohort, an average of roughly 240,000 unique TCR beta nucleotide sequences were sequenced per donor, roughly 20% of them non-productive. What the research found in general, with its limitations: Because the 87-base-pair reads could not distinguish some IMGT-functional V segments, including TRBV6-2 and TRBV6-3, those segments were excluded. A total of 150 to 200 TCR beta chains were listed by the study as associated with cytomegalovirus. Three of the identified cytomegalovirus-associated TCR beta chains were confirmed in vitro to be specific for cytomegalovirus antigens. Specific HLA alleles were associated with 15,000 to 20,000 TCR beta sequences at a false discovery rate of 0.05 in a later analysis. Broadly in line with IMGT annotations, most TCR beta V segments showed up in productive rearrangements about 90% or about 30% of the time in an earlier analysis of 587 of the donors. HLA typing was unavailable for some donors at each locus, so association tests used only the typed subset. In a later analysis, HLA-associated TCR beta chains were found to be more clonally expanded and to have lower generation probabilities than equally common non-associated chains. A further reported finding was that TCR beta sequences accurately predicted the HLA-A and HLA-B alleles for most subjects in the first cohort. The classifier was reported to diagnose cytomegalovirus status with high specificity and sensitivity in both the original cohort and the validation cohort. According to a later analysis, parvovirus B19, influenza, CMV and Epstein-Barr virus appeared linked to several top co-occurrence clusters. The authors suggested that the approach could potentially be generalized to other disease states and immunological phenotypes. The presence/absence analyses assumed that sequencing depth was roughly uniform across donors, and that assumption may not be true. A later analysis found that TCR association rates varied across HLA loci, with DRB1 alleles showing the most associated TCRs and HLA-C alleles the fewest. This cohort had only TCR beta chains sequenced, and the lack of alpha or paired-chain data limited which features could be detected. A later genetic analysis reported fewer N-insertions in productive TCRs among donors in an Asian-associated ancestry cluster than the roughly 700-donor mean. Strong co-occurrence of HLA alleles, especially DR and DQ, made assigning TCR associations to individual alleles difficult. Because counts were too low, 15 to 20 rarely observed V segments, including chromosome 9 orphons, were left out of the earlier analysis of roughly 600 of the donors. Linkage disequilibrium might explain the correlated functional status among segregating V segments, but an unknown experimental factor could not be excluded. According to a later analysis, most CMV-associated TCR beta chains appeared to be HLA-restricted, and the HLA associations seemed to be driven largely by CMV exposure. CMV serostatus was the only immune exposure information available for the cohort. A cluster of highly shared sequence variants was judged likely to be a technical artifact of the sequencing pipeline. V-gene and J-gene trimming of TCR beta chains was associated with a missense DCLRE1C variant in a later genetic analysis, and the association was replicated in an independent cohort. Across donors, most TCR sequences were observed very rarely, whereas some public TCRs were present in many individuals.

In total, 666 healthy bone marrow donors made up the cohort. At the time of sampling, all cohort members were nominally healthy, though unrecorded immune exposures were likely present. The donor was CMV seronegative and was included in the group of a few hundred seronegative cohort members. A peripheral blood sample was collected from each donor, and TCR beta sequencing was performed on peripheral blood mononuclear cells. The Qiagen DNeasy Blood Extraction Kit was used to extract genomic DNA from the blood cell samples. At the junction V is shortened by 5 bases and J by 2 bases, with 18 bases in between. CDR1 and CDR2, looked up from the germline V gene, are MGHRA and YSYEKL. The CDR3 contains 16 residues, cysteine and phenylalanine counted. Only the CDR3 portion is preserved as DNA: 48 bases, with reading frame beginning at the first base. The library was generated by the immunoSEQ multiplex PCR assay. A mixture of 60 forward primers for TCR Vbeta segments and 13 reverse primers for TCR Jbeta segments was used in the multiplex PCR. The CDR3 region of rearranged TCR beta genes was amplified from genomic DNA by a multiplex PCR assay. Amplified TCR beta libraries were sequenced as 87-base-pair reads on the Illumina HiSeq System. The authors' analysis ran thus. A later analysis tallied around 80 million unique TCR beta chains across the 650 to 750 repertoires, and some 12 million of those chains were shared by two or more donors. A nearest-neighbor algorithm error-corrected the raw reads and collapsed the reads into unique sequences, merging closely related sequences to remove PCR and sequencing errors. V, D and J gene segments were assigned by aligning CDR3 sequences to IMGT reference sequences. For a sequence to be retained, at least a six-nucleotide match to both a V gene segment and a J gene segment was required. A rearrangement was called productive if the CDR3 had no stop codons and remained in frame with V and J, and every other rearrangement was called non-productive. Following IMGT convention, CDR3 was defined as the stretch from the second conserved V-encoded cysteine to the conserved J-encoded phenylalanine. In an earlier analysis of 550 to 650 of the donors, sequences lacking an unambiguous match to a single V gene segment were excluded. An earlier analysis of 587 of the donors classified V segments as functional when productive rearrangements were above 56.7% and as segregating when the standard deviation between donors was above 5%. A statistical classification framework was built to diagnose cytomegalovirus status from the catalog of TCR beta chain sequences. V and J gene assignment, in a later analysis, came from comparing TCR nucleotide sequences with IMGT/GENE-DB human TR gene sequences. A later analysis assigned CDR3 sequences and most-parsimonious VDJ recombination scenarios with the TCRdist pipeline. In a later analysis, every TCR beta chain was defined by the combination of its CDR3 amino acid sequence and its V-gene family, and reads without a unique V-gene family were dropped. To address suspected cross-contamination and a sequencing artifact, a later analysis removed several hundred highly shared, low-generation-probability nucleotide sequences. A later analysis calculated a clonal expansion index for each public chain from normalized within-repertoire ranks of inferred template counts. In a later analysis, generation probabilities were computed with a VDJ recombination model fitted to out-of-frame rearrangements, and the resulting probabilities were checked against IGoR. In a later analysis, TCR-TCR, TCR-HLA and TCR-CMV co-occurrence was scored with hypergeometric tests, and a repertoire-size bias correction was applied to TCR pairs. A later analysis estimated false discovery rates by permuting HLA or CMV assignments 20 times. In a later analysis, co-occurring TCRs were grouped with DBSCAN, and TCRdist sequence similarity was added when clustering was performed within HLA-allele-positive subsets. For co-occurrence clustering, repertoires with fewer than 30,000 or more than 120,000 public chains were excluded, along with about five repertoires with anomalous nucleotide sharing. Drawn from immuneACCESS, this table holds only the in-frame rearrangements with V and J called that TCRdb kept. Clones are partly lost; checked studies trace under half to an unresolved V gene and leave the rest unexplained. V, J and clone size derive from that table, while D and trimming were established from the DNA sequence. The sample profile shows 100,000 or so clones; approximately 63% of them were found once. 6% to 6.5% of the sample is in the top ten clones.

As regards this clone: Its antigen remains unidentified. Per-base quality was not reported, and no clone a single base away is much larger than it.

The rearrangement joined TRBV4-1 to TRBJ2-5; the best D guess is TRBD1, with 5 bases matching. The sequence derives from a young woman in good health and CMV-seronegative. The source material was PBMCs. For the CDR3, the sequence is CASSSNPPGFQETQYF. The nucleotides are TGCGCCAGCAGCTCCAACCCGCCAGGGTTTCAAGAGACCCAGTACTTC.